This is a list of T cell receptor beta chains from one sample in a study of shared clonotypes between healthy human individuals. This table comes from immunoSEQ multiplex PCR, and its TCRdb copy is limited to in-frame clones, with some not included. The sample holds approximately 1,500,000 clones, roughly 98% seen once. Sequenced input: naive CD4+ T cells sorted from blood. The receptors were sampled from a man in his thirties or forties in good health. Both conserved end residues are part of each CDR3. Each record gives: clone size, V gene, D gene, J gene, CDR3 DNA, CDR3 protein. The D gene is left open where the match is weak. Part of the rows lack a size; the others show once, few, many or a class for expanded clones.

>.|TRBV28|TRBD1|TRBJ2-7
TGTGCCAGCAGTTTAACAGGGGCCTACGAGCAGTACTTC
CASSLTGAYEQYF
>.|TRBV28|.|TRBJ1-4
TGTGCCAGCAGGGAGGGGGGCGGTGAAAAACTGTTTTTT
CASREGGGEKLFF
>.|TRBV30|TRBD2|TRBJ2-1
TGTGCCTGGAGTACTAGCGGGAGCTTGGAGCAGTTCTTC
CAWSTSGSLEQFF
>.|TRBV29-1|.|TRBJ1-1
TGCAGCGTCTGTGACGTGGGTCTTGGCGATGAAGCTTTCTTT
CSVCDVGLGDEAFF
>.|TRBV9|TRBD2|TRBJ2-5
TGTGCCAGCAGCGTAGATAGGGGACTAGCGGCTGAAGAGACCCAGTACTTC
CASSVDRGLAAEETQYF
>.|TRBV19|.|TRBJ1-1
TGTGCCAGTAAGGGAGGGACCGTGAACACTGAAGCTTTCTTT
CASKGGTVNTEAFF
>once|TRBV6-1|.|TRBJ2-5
TGTGCCAGCAACAGCCCTTCAGAGACCCAGTACTTC
CASNSPSETQYF
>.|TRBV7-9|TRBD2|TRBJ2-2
TGTGCCAGCAGCCCGAACGCGGGGGTGGCCACCGGGGAGCTGTTTTTT
CASSPNAGVATGELFF
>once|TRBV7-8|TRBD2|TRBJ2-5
TGTGCCAGCAGCTCTCGAGCGGGGCCCCAAGAGACCCAGTACTTC
CASSSRAGPQETQYF
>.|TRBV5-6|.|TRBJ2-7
TGTGCCAGCAGCTTGCTCCAGCACGAGCAGTACTTC
CASSLLQHEQYF
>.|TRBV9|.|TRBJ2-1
TGTGCCAGCAGCGAGACAAGTACCTACAATGAGCAGTTCTTC
CASSETSTYNEQFF
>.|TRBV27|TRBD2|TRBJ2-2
TGTGCCAGCAGTAGGACGGGGGGGAACACCGGGGAGCTGTTTTTT
CASSRTGGNTGELFF
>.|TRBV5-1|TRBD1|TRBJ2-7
TGCGCCAGCAGCTTGGTGGACAGGTACGAGCAGTACTTC
CASSLVDRYEQYF
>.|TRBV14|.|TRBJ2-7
TGTGCCAGCAGCCAAACTTTCTTAGAGCAGTACTTC
CASSQTFLEQYF
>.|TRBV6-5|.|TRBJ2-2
TGTGCCAGCCACCCGAGCGGGAACACCGGGGAGCTGTTTTTT
CASHPSGNTGELFF
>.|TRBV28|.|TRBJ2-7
TGTGCCAGCAGTCTCGGCGGCTACGAGCAGTACTTC
CASSLGGYEQYF
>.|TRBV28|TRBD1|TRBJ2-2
TGTGCCAGCCAGGGGGCGCGTCGGGAGCTGTTTTTT
CASQGARRELFF
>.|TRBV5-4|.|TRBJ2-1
TGTGCCAGCAGCTTCCAGGGGTCGAGCTCCTACAATGAGCAGTTCTTC
CASSFQGSSSYNEQFF
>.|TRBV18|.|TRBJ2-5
TGTGCCAGCTCACAAGAATTAGCAGGGACCCAGTACTTC
CASSQELAGTQYF
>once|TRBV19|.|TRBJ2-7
TGTGCCAGCGGCGAGTCGCCTAATCAGCAGTACTTC
CASGESPNQQYF
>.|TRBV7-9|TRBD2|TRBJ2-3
TGTGCCAGCAGAACTAGCGGGCGGGAGATGCCTGATACGCAGTATTTT
CASRTSGREMPDTQYF
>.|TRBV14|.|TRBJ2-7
TGTGCCAGCAGCCAAGATTTTCTCTACGAGCAGTACTTC
CASSQDFLYEQYF
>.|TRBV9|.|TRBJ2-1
TGTGCCAGCAGCGTAGTCGGTGGGAGTGATGAGCAGTTCTTC
CASSVVGGSDEQFF
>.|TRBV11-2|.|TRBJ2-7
TGTGCCAGCAGCTTTGGCAGGCAAGCCTACGAGCAGTACTTC
CASSFGRQAYEQYF
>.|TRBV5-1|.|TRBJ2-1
TGCGCCAGCAGCTTGACATCATACAATGAGCAGTTCTTC
CASSLTSYNEQFF
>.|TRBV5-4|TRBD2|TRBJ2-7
TGTGCCAGCAGCTCTCCCGGGACTAGCTTCTACGAGCAGTACTTC
CASSSPGTSFYEQYF
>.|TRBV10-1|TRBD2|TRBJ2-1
TGCGCCAGCAGTGGTACCAGGGAGGGGTTTAGTAATGAGCAGTTCTTC
CASSGTREGFSNEQFF
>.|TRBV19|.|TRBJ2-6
TGTGCCAGTAGTATAACAAAAACCCCAGGGGTGGCTGGGGCCAACGTCCTGACTTTC
CASSITKTPGVAGANVLTF
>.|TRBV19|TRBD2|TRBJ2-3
TGTGCCAGTAGTACCTGGACTAGCGGGTCCACAGATACGCAGTATTTT
CASSTWTSGSTDTQYF
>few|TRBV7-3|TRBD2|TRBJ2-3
TGTGCCAGCAGCAAGAATCTAGCGGGAAACCAAGATACGCAGTATTTT
CASSKNLAGNQDTQYF
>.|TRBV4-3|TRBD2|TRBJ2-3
TGCGCCAGCAGCCAAGCGGGACTAGGCACCACAGATACGCAGTATTTT
CASSQAGLGTTDTQYF
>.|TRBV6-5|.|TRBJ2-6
TGTGCCAGCAGCAAATCTGGGGCCAACGTCCTGACTTTC
CASSKSGANVLTF
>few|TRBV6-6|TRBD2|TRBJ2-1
TGTGCCAGCAGTTACGACCCCCATAGCGGGAGCGGTGAGCAGTTCTTC
CASSYDPHSGSGEQFF
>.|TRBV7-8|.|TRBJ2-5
TGTGCCAGCAGTCCGACAAACAGGAACCACGAGACCCAGTACTTC
CASSPTNRNHETQYF
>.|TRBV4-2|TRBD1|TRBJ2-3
TGTGCCAGCAGCCAAGATTTGACAGGGGCGGTTACGCAGTATTTT
CASSQDLTGAVTQYF
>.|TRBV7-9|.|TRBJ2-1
TGTGCCAGCAGCTTAAGCAATGAGCAGTTCTTC
CASSLSNEQFF
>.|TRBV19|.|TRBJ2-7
TGTGCCAGTAGTACCACCCGGACTCGATCCTACGAGCAGTACTTC
CASSTTRTRSYEQYF
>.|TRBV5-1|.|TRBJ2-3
TGCGCCAGCAGCTTGGATATGGTGGATACGCAGTATTTT
CASSLDMVDTQYF
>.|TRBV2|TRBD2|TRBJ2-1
TGTGCCAGCAGGGCGGGAGGAAGCTCCTACAATGAGCAGTTCTTC
CASRAGGSSYNEQFF
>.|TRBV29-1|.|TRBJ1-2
TGCAGCGTTGAAGTAGACAGATCAAACTATGGCTACACCTTC
CSVEVDRSNYGYTF
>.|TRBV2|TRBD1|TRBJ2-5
TGTGCCAGCAGGGCCGATGTTAAACAGGGGGCCCAGTACTTC
CASRADVKQGAQYF
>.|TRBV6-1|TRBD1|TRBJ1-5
TGTGCCAGCAGGCGACAGGGGGAGATCCAGCATTTT
CASRRQGEIQHF
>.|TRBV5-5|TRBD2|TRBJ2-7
TGTGCCAGCAGCTGGAGACTAGCGGGAGTCTACGAGCAGTACTTC
CASSWRLAGVYEQYF